The rows below give T cell receptor beta chains drawn from one sample of a study of control samples from healthy donors and cancer patients. The repertoire was sequenced with immunoSEQ multiplex PCR; TCRdb's copy has only in-frame clones and lacks some. The repertoire holds roughly 150,000 clones, approximately 90% seen once, with approximately 0.7% in the top ten. The sample was blood. These receptor sequences come from a woman in her 30s in good health. The CDR3 runs from the conserved cysteine through the conserved F or W. D genes are given only for firm matches. Expanded clones are given a class, and other clones once, few, many or no size at all.

D	size	V	length	J	DNA	CDR3
TRBD1	NA	TRBV5-6	13	TRBJ2-7	TGTGCCAGCAGCCCTACAGGGGTAAGCGAGCAGTACTTC	CASSPTGVSEQYF
TRBD1	NA	TRBV28	22	TRBJ2-7	TGTGCCAGCAGTTTTGATCGTTGGGGGTTGACAGGGGGCCCCACCCGCCCCTACGAGCAGTACTTC	CASSFDRWGLTGGPTRPYEQYF
TRBD1	NA	TRBV3-1/TRBV3-2	18	TRBJ1-2	TGTGCCAGCAGCCCCCTCCCGGGACAGGGCAACAGCCTGGGGGGCTACACCTTC	CASSPLPGQGNSLGGYTF
NA	NA	TRBV24-1	15	TRBJ2-6	TGTGCCACCAGCCTAGGGACCTCTGGGGCCAACGTCCTGACTTTC	CATSLGTSGANVLTF
TRBD2	NA	TRBV19	17	TRBJ2-2	TGTGCCAGTGACGTTCAGGACGGGAGGGGAAGGGGCGGGGAGCTGTTTTTT	CASDVQDGRGRGGELFF
TRBD1	NA	TRBV6-5	12	TRBJ1-4	TGTGCCAGCAGGACAGGGGTGGGAAAACTGTTTTTT	CASRTGVGKLFF
NA	NA	TRBV19	12	TRBJ2-7	TGTGCCAGTAGTATTTCAGGGAGCGAGCAGTACTTC	CASSISGSEQYF
TRBD1	NA	TRBV4-1	15	TRBJ1-5	TGCGCCAGCAGCCAATCAGGACAGGGGGCACAGCCCCAGCATTTT	CASSQSGQGAQPQHF
TRBD1	once	TRBV19	16	TRBJ2-7	TGTGCCAGTAGTACCCCGGACAGGGTAAATTTCTACGAGCAGTACTTC	CASSTPDRVNFYEQYF
TRBD1	NA	TRBV27	14	TRBJ1-6	TGTGCCAGCAGTCCGCACAGGGGGAATTCACCCCTCCACTTT	CASSPHRGNSPLHF
NA	NA	TRBV7-9	12	TRBJ2-3	TGTGCCAGCAGCTCCCTAACAGATACGCAGTATTTT	CASSSLTDTQYF
TRBD1	NA	TRBV28	15	TRBJ1-1	TGTGCCAGCAGCTCTCAGGACAGGGCGAACACTGAAGCTTTCTTT	CASSSQDRANTEAFF
TRBD1	NA	TRBV28	16	TRBJ2-6	TGTGCCAGCAGATCAGGGGGCGCTCCTGGGGCCAACGTCCTGACTTTC	CASRSGGAPGANVLTF
TRBD1	NA	TRBV29-1	12	TRBJ1-4	TGCGTATACAGGGGGCGAGGCGAAAAACTGTTTTTT	CVYRGRGEKLFF
NA	NA	TRBV19	13	TRBJ1-1	TGTGCCAGTAGTATAGATCTGGTCCAGGAGGCTTTCTTT	CASSIDLVQEAFF
TRBD1	NA	TRBV24-1	16	TRBJ2-2	TGTGCCACCAGTGACAGCCAGGGGGCTAACACCGGGGAGCTGTTTTTT	CATSDSQGANTGELFF
TRBD2	NA	TRBV24-1	18	TRBJ2-3	TGTGCCACCAGTGACCACCCGACTAGCGGGGGCCGCACAGATACGCAGTATTTT	CATSDHPTSGGRTDTQYF
NA	NA	TRBV15	15	TRBJ2-7	TGTGCCACCAGCAGAGATTTACCAGCGGGCTACGAGCAGTACTTC	CATSRDLPAGYEQYF
NA	few	TRBV6-2/TRBV6-3	14	TRBJ1-5	TGTGCCAGCAGTTTCCGACACAGCAATCAGCCCCAGCATTTT	CASSFRHSNQPQHF
NA	NA	TRBV5-6	14	TRBJ2-7	TGTGCCAGCAGCTTCTGGGGGAGCTCCTACGAGCAGTACTTC	CASSFWGSSYEQYF
TRBD1	NA	TRBV6-6	13	TRBJ1-2	TGTGCCAGCAGTACACAGGGGCGGCTTGGCTACACCTTC	CASSTQGRLGYTF
TRBD2	NA	TRBV5-1	14	TRBJ2-7	TGCGCCAGCAGCCCTTCGGGCGGGAGCTACGAGCAGTACTTC	CASSPSGGSYEQYF
NA	NA	TRBV7-8	15	TRBJ2-1	TGTGCCAGCAGCTCCAGGGATAGCTCCTACAATGAGCAGTTCTTC	CASSSRDSSYNEQFF
NA	NA	TRBV24-1	13	TRBJ1-2	TGTGCCACCAGTCCCCGGGGCTCCTATGGCTACACCTTC	CATSPRGSYGYTF
NA	NA	TRBV27	15	TRBJ1-1	TGTGCCAGCAGTTTATCGATGGTTCCGAACACTGAAGCTTTCTTT	CASSLSMVPNTEAFF
TRBD1	NA	TRBV28	14	TRBJ1-6	TGTGCCAGCAGTTTTGGGACAGCAAACTCACCCCTCCACTTT	CASSFGTANSPLHF
NA	NA	TRBV7-9	12	TRBJ1-5	TGTGCCAGCAGCTTTGAGGTTCAGCCCCAGCATTTT	CASSFEVQPQHF
TRBD2	once	TRBV30	16	TRBJ2-3	TGTGCCTGGAGTCCCGGGACTAGCGGTCGCACAGATACGCAGTATTTT	CAWSPGTSGRTDTQYF
TRBD1	NA	TRBV15	16	TRBJ1-2	TGTGCCACTAGTTCCGGGACAGCCCCCTTATCGTATGGCTACACCTTC	CATSSGTAPLSYGYTF
TRBD2	NA	TRBV5-1	15	TRBJ2-1	TGCGCCAGCAGCTTGTCCGCGGGAGGAGCCAATGAGCAGTTCTTC	CASSLSAGGANEQFF
NA	NA	TRBV30	11	TRBJ2-7	TGTGCCTGGAGTCTCAGCTACGAGCAGTACTTC	CAWSLSYEQYF
TRBD1	NA	TRBV24-1	14	TRBJ1-2	TGTGCCACCAGTGATTTGCCACAGGGGAACGGCTACACCTTC	CATSDLPQGNGYTF
TRBD2	few	TRBV5-6	15	TRBJ2-7	TGTGCCAGCAGCGAGCTGACTAGCGGGCTCGACGAGCAGTACTTC	CASSELTSGLDEQYF
TRBD2	NA	TRBV27	15	TRBJ2-1	TGTGCCAGCAGTTACCTAGCGGGAGGCCACAATGAGCAGTTCTTC	CASSYLAGGHNEQFF
TRBD1	NA	TRBV19	15	TRBJ1-6	TGTGCCAGTGGGGACAGAATTTTCTATAATTCACCCCTCCACTTT	CASGDRIFYNSPLHF
NA	NA	TRBV3-1/TRBV3-2	15	TRBJ2-1	TGTGCCAGCAGCCAAAGCATATCCGCGATGGATGAGCAGTTCTTC	CASSQSISAMDEQFF
NA	NA	TRBV7-2	13	TRBJ1-3	TGTGCCGTAGGCCTGAACTCTGGAAACACCATATATTTT	CAVGLNSGNTIYF
NA	NA	TRBV19	16	TRBJ2-4	TGTGCCAGTAGAAGGAAGGGGGCGGGGGCCAAAAACATTCAGTACTTC	CASRRKGAGAKNIQYF
NA	NA	TRBV5-6	14	TRBJ1-5	TGTGCCAGCAGCTCCGGACGGCTTAATCAGCCCCAGCATTTT	CASSSGRLNQPQHF
TRBD2	NA	TRBV30	12	TRBJ2-1	TGTGCCTGTAGCGGGAGCCGCGGTGAGCAGTTCTTC	CACSGSRGEQFF
NA	NA	TRBV12-3/TRBV12-4	13	TRBJ1-5	TGTGCCAGCAGCCTAGGTAGGGGTCAGCCCCAGCATTTT	CASSLGRGQPQHF
NA	NA	TRBV5-1	15	TRBJ2-3	TGCGCCAGCAGCCACCTCCGCGAGAGTGGAGATACGCAGTATTTT	CASSHLRESGDTQYF
NA	NA	TRBV9	12	TRBJ1-1	TGTGCCAGTTCAGCAGGGAACACTGAAGCTTTCTTT	CASSAGNTEAFF
TRBD2	few	TRBV30	17	TRBJ2-2	TGTGCCTGGAGTGTAGTCGGACTAGCCTCGAACACCGGGGAGCTGTTTTTT	CAWSVVGLASNTGELFF
NA	NA	TRBV29-1	12	TRBJ2-1	TGCAGCGCCCTAGGTCTTAACAATGAGCAGTTCTTC	CSALGLNNEQFF
NA	NA	TRBV7-2	14	TRBJ1-1	TGTGCCAGCAGCTTATTTCGCCAGGGCTCTGAAGCTTTCTTT	CASSLFRQGSEAFF
NA	NA	TRBV19	14	TRBJ1-2	TGTGCCAGTAGTATATCGGCAGCGAACTATGGCTACACCTTC	CASSISAANYGYTF
NA	NA	TRBV5-8	15	TRBJ1-4	TGTGCCAGCAGCCTGACGGAAGCAACTAATGAAAAACTGTTTTTT	CASSLTEATNEKLFF
TRBD1	once	TRBV6-5	14	TRBJ1-1	TGTGCCAGCAGGAGACAGGGTATGAACACTGAAGCTTTCTTT	CASRRQGMNTEAFF